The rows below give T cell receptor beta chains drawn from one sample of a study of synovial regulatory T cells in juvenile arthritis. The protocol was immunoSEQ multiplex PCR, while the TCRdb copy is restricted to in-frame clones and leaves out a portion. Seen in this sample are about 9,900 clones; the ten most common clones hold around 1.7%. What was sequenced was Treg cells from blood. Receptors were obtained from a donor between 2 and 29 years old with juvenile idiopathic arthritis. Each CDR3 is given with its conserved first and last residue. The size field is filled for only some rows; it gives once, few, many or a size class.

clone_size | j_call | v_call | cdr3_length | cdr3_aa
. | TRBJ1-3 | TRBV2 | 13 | CASSRDSGNTIYF
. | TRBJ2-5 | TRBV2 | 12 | CASRRVAHEQYF
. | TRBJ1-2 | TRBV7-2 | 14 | CASSPTDLNYGYTF
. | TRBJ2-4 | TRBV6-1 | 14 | CATGLAGGPNIQYF
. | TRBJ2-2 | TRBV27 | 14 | CAGSPGTRTGELFF
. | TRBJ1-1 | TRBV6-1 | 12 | CASSIVGTEAFF
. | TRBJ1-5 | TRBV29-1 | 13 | CSVGATGHGPQHF
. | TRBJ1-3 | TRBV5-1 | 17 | CASSLEGGFNSGNTIYF
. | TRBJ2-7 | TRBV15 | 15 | CATSRDRALTYEQYF
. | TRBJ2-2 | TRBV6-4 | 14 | CASSTGRDTGELFF
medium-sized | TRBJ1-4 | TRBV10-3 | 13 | CAISEVSGEKLFF
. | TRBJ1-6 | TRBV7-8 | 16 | CASSLGPGGINSPLHF
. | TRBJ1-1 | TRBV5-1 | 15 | CASGPGGGDGTEAFF
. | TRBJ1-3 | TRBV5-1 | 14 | CASSLGVLVGTIYF
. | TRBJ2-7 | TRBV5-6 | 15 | CASSSDRGSDYEQYF
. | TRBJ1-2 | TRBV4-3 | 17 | CASSQDVSLSLYYGYTF
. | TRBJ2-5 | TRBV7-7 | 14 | CASSSGLAGETQYF
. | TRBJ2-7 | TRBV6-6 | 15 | CASSYPAGSRYEQYF
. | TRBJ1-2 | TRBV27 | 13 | CASSSPSWDGYTF
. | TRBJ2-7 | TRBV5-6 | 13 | CASSFGPQGEQYF
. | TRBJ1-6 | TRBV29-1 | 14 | CSVAGSGDNSPLHF
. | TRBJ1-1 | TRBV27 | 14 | CASSFIGGNTEAFF
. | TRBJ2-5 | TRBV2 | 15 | CASSALTGAQETQYF
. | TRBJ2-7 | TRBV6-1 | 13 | CAVTEQGRGEQYF
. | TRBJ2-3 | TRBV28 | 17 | CASSLLPGSGAADTQYF
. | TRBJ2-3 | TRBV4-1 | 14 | CASSQLGGQDTQYF
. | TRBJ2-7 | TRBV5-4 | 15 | CASSPQGGLAYEQYF
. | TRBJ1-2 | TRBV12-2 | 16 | CASRLAEGVEGYGYTF
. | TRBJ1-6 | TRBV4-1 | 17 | CASSQEAWQASDSPLHF
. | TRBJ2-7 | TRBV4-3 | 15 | CASSQDGTDSYEQYF
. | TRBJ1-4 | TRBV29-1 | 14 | CSVSPTGAGEKLFF
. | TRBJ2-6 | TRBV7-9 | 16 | CASSRTGWYGANVLTF
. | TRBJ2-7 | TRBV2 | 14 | CASMLGTTSYEQYF
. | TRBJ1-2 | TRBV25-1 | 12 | CASTGQGYGYTF
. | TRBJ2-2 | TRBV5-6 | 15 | CASSLAGRFGGELFF
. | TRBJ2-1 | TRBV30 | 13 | CAWTRGVGDEQFF
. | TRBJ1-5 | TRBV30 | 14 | CAWTGQTSNQPQHF
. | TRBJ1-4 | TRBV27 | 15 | CASSSQRATNEKLFF
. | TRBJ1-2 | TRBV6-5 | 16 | CASSYWFGAPFYGYTF
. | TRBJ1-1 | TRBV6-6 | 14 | CASSYSDRGTEAFF
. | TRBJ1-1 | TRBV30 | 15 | CAWSGGWGGSKEAFF
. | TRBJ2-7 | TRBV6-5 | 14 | CASRSGQGTYEQYF
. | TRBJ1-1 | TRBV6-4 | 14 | CASSPGGASTEAFF
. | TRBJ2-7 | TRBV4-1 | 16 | CASSPNTGLATYEQYF
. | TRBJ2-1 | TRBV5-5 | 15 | CASSYRGSWTDEQFF
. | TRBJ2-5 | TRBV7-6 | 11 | CASSIWETQYF
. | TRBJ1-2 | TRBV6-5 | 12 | CASSGRPGGYTF
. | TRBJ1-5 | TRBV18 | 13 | CASSPSRDQPQHF
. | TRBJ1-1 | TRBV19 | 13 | CASSIEGITEAFF
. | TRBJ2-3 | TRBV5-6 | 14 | CASSSRLAANTQYF
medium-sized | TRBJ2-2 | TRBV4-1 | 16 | CASSQQGQGAWGELFF
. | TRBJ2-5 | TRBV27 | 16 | CASSRREWGQGETQYF
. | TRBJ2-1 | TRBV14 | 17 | CASSQDPRTGGRDEQFF
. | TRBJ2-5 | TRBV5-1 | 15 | CASSLAAGANYEQYF
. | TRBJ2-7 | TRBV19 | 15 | CASSIEAYGGYEQYF
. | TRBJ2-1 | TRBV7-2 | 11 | CASSWYNEQFF
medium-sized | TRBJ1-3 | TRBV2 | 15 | CASSGTSGAGNTIYF
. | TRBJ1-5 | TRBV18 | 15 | CASSPPGLSNQPQHF
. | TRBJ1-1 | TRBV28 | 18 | CASSFLGVGQGANTEAFF
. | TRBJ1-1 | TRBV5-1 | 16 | CASSLGTGIMNTEAFF